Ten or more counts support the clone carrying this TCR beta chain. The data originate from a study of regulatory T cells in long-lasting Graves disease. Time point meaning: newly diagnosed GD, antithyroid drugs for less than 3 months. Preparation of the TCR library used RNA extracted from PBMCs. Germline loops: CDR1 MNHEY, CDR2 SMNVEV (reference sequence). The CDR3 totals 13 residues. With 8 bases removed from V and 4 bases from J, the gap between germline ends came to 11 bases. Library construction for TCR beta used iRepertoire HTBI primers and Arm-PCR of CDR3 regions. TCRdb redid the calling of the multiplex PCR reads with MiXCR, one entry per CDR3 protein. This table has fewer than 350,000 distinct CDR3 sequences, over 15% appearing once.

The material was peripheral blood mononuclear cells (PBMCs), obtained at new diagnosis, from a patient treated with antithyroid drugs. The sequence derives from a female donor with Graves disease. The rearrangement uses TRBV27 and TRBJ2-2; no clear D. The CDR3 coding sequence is TGTGCCAGCCGGTCCATGGCCACCGGGGAGCTGTTTTTT. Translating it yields CASRSMATGELFF.